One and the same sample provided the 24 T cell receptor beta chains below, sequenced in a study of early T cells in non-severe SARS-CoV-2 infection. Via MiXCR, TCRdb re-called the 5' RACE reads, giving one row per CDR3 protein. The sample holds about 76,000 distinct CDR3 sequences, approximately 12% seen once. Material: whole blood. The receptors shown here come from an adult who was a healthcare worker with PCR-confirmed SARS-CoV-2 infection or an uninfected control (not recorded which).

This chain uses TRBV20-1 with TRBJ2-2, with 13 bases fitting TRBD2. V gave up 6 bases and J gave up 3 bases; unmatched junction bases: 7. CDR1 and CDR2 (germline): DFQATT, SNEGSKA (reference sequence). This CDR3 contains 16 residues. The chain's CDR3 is CSARPGLAGYTGELFF. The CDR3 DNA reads TGCAGTGCCCGACCGGGACTAGCGGGATACACCGGGGAGCTGTTTTTT.

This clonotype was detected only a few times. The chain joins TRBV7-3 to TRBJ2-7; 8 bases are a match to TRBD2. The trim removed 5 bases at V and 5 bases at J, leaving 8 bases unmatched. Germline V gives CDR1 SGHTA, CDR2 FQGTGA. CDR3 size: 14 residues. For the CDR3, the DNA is TGTGCCAGCAGCCCCGGGAGGGAGTCGGACGAGCAGTACTTC. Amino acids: CASSPGRESDEQYF.

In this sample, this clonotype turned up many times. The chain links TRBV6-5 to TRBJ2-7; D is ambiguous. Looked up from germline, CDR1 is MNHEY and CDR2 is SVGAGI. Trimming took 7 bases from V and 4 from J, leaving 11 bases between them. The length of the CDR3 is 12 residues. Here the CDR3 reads CASTSTNYEQYF. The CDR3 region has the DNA TGTGCCAGCACTTCTACAAATTACGAGCAGTACTTC.

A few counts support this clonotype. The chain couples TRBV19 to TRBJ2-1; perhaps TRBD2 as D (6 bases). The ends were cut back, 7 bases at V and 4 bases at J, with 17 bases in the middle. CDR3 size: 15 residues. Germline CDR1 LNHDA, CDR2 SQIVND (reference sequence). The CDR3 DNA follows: TGTGCCAGTACTCCGGACGGGAGTCAATACAATGAGCAGTTCTTC. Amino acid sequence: CASTPDGSQYNEQFF.

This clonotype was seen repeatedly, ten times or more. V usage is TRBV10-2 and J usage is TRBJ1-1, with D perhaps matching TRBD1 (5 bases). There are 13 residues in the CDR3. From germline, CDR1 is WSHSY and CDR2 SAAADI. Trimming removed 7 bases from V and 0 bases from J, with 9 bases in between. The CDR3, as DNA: TGCGCCAGCAATCAGGGCATGAACACTGAAGCTTTCTTT. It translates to CASNQGMNTEAFF.

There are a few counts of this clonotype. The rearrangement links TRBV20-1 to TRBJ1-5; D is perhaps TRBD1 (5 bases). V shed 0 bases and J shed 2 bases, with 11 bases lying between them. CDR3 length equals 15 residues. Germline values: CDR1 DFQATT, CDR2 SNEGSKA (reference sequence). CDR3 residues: CSAREVAGRNQPQHF. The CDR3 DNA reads TGCAGTGCTAGAGAGGTGGCAGGGCGCAATCAGCCCCAGCATTTT.

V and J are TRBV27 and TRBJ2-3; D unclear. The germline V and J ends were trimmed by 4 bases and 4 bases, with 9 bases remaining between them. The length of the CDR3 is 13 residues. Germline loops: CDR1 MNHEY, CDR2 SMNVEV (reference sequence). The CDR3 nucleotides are TGTGCCAGCAGTTGGCGGATCGCAGATACGCAGTATTTT. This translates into CASSWRIADTQYF.

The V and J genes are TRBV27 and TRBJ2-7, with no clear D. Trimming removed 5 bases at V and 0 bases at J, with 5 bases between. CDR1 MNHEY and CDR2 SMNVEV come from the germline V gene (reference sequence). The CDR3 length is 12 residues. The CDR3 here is CASSSRSYEQYF. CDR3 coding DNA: TGTGCCAGCAGTAGCCGCTCCTACGAGCAGTACTTC.

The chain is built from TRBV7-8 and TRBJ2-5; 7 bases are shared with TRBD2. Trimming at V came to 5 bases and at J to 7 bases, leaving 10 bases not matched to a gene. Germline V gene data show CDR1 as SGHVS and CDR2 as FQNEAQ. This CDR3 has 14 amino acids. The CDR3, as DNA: TGTGCCAGCAGCACCCTAGCGGCCGCCGGGACCCAGTACTTC. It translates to CASSTLAAAGTQYF.

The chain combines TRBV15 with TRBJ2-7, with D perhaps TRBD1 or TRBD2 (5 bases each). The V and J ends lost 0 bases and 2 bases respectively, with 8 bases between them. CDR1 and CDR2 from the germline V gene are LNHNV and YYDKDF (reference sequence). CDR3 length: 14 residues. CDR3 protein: CATSRDWGTYEQYF. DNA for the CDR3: TGTGCCACCAGCAGAGATTGGGGGACCTACGAGCAGTACTTC.

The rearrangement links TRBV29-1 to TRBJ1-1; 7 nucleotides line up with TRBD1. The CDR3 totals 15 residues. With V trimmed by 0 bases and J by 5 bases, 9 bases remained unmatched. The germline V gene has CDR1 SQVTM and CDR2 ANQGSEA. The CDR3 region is CSVEDIGRGKTEAFF. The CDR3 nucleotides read TGCAGCGTTGAAGATATCGGCAGGGGGAAGACTGAAGCTTTCTTT.

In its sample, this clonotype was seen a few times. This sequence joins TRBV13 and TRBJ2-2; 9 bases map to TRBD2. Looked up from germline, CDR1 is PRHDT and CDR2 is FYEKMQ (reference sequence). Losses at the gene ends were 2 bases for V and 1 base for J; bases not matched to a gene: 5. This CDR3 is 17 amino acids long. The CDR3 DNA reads TGTGCCAGCAGCTTAAGGGCTAGCGGGATGAACACCGGGGAGCTGTTTTTT. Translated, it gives CASSLRASGMNTGELFF.

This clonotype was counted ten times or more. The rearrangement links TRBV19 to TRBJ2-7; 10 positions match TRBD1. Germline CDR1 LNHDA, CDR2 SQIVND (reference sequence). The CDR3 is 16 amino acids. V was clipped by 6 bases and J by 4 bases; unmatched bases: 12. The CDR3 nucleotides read TGTGCCAGTAGCACGACAGGGGGCGCGTTTGATTACGAGCAGTACTTC. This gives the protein CASSTTGGAFDYEQYF.

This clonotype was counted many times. The DNA for the CDR3 is TGCAGTGCTCGGCCTAGCGGGAGGGTATGGAACGAGCAGTACTTC. Encoded protein: CSARPSGRVWNEQYF. The rearrangement joins TRBV20-1 to TRBJ2-7, with 12 nucleotides matching TRBD2. V lost 5 bases and J lost 5; bases outside the gene matches: 10. CDR1 and CDR2 from the germline V gene are DFQATT and SNEGSKA (reference sequence). The length of the CDR3 is 15 residues.

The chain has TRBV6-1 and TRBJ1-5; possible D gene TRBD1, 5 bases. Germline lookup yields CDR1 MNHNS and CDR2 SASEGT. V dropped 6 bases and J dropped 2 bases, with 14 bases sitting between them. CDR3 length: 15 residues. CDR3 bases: TGTGCCAGCAGCCCAGTCCCGGGGGGCAATCAGCCCCAGCATTTT. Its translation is CASSPVPGGNQPQHF.

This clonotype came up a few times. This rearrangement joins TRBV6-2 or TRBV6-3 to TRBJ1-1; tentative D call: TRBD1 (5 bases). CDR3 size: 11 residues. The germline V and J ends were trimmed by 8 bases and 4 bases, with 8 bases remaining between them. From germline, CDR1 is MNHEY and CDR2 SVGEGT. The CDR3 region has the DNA TGTGCCAGCTCGCAGGGCACTGAAGCTTTCTTT. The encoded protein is CASSQGTEAFF.

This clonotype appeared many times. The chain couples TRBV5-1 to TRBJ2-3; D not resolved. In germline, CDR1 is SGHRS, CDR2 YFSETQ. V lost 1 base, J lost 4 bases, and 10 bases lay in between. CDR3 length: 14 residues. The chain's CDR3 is CASSLKGTADTQYF. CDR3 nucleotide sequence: TGCGCCAGCAGCTTGAAGGGAACGGCAGATACGCAGTATTTT.

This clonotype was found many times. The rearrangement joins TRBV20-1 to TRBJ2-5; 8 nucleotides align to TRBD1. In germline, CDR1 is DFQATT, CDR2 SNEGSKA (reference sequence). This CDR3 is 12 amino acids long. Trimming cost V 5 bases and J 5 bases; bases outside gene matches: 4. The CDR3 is CSASRQGETQYF. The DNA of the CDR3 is TGCAGTGCTTCCCGACAGGGGGAGACCCAGTACTTC.

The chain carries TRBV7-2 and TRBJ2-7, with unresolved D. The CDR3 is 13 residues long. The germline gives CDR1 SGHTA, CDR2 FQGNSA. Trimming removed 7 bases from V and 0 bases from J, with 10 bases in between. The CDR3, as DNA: TGTGCCAGCACGCGCGGACCCTCCTACGAGCAGTACTTC. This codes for CASTRGPSYEQYF.

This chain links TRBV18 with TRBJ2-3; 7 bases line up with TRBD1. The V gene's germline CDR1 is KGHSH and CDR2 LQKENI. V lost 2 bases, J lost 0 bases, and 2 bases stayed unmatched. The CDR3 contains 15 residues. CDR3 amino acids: CASSPTGQSTDTQYF. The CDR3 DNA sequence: TGTGCCAGCTCACCAACGGGACAGAGCACAGATACGCAGTATTTT.

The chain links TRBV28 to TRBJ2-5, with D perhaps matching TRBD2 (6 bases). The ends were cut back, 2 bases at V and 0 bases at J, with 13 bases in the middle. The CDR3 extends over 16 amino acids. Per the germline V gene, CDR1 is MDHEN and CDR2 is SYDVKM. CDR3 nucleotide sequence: TGTGCCAGCAGTTTACAGGGAACTAGCCACCAAGAGACCCAGTACTTC. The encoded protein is CASSLQGTSHQETQYF.

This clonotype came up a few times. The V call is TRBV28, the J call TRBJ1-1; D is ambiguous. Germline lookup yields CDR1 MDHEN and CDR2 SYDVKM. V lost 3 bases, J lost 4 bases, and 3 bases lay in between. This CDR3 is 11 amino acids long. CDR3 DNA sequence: TGTGCCAGCAGTTTTACCACTGAAGCTTTCTTT. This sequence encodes CASSFTTEAFF.

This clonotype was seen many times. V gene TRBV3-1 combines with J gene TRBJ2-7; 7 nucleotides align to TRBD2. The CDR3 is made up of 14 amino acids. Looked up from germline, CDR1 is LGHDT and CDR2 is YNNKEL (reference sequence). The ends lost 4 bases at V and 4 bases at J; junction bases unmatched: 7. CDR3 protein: CASSRGGSRYEQYF. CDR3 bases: TGTGCCAGCAGCCGGGGAGGGTCGCGATACGAGCAGTACTTC.

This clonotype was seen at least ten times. CDR3 sequence: CASRTEETQYF. CDR3 DNA sequence: TGTGCCTCGAGGACAGAAGAGACCCAGTACTTC. The chain joins TRBV28 to TRBJ2-5; maybe TRBD1 (6 bases). Trimming left V 11 bases short and J 3 bases short, with 10 bases between. The CDR3 is 11 amino acids. CDR1 MDHEN and CDR2 SYDVKM come from the germline V gene. The full variable domain, its missing parts supplied by reference TRBV28 and TRBJ2-5, is DVKVTQSSRYLVKRTGEKVFLECVQDMDHENMFWYRQDPGLGLRLIYFSYDVKMKEKGDIPEGYSVSREKKERFSLILESASTNQTSMYLCASRTEETQYFGPGTRLLVL.